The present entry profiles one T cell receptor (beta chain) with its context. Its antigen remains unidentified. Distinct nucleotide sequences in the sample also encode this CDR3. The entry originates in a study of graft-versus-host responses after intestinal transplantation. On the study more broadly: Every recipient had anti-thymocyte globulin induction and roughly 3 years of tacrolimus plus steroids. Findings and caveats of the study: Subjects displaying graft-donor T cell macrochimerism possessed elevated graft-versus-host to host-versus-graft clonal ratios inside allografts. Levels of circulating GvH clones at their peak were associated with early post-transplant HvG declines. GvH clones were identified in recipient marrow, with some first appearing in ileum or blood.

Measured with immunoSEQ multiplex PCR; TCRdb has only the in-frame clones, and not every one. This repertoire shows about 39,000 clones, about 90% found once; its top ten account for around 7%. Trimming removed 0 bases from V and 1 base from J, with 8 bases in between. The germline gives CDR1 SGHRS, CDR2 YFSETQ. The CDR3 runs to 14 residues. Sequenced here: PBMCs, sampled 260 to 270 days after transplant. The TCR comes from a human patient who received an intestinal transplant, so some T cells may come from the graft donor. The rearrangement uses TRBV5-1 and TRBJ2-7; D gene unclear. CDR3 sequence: CASSLGQGSYEQYF. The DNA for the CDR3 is TGCGCCAGCAGCTTGGGACAAGGGTCCTACGAGCAGTACTTC.